The present T cell receptor (beta chain) was sequenced within a study of blood T cell repertoires in COVID-19. About the study: The analysed material was cDNA or gDNA that came from T cells, B-cell-depleted T cells, or PBMCs.

TCRdb's copy holds only in-frame clones and misses some; the assay was immunoSEQ multiplex PCR. The sample contains about 29,000 clones, 80% to 90% of which appear only once. CDR3 length: 15 amino acids. The V end was cut by 1 base, the J end by 1 base, with 11 bases between. In germline, CDR1 is SGHAT, CDR2 FQNNGV. Sequenced sample: peripheral blood. This clonotype was obtained from a man older than 75 with acute or convalescent COVID-19. V gene TRBV11-2 combines with J gene TRBJ2-7, with D hard to call. The CDR3 nucleotides are TGTGCCAGCAGCTTAGTAGTACAGCTGTCCTACGAGCAGTACTTC. Translated, it gives CASSLVVQLSYEQYF.